This TCR beta chain is from a study of metastatic and nonmetastatic thyroid tumors. CDR1 and CDR2 from the germline V gene are MRHNA and SNTAGT. The CDR3 consists of 16 residues. Losses at the gene ends were 3 bases for V and 2 bases for J; bases not matched to a gene: 2. TCRdb redid the clone calls on the PCR reads using MiXCR. Here the sample spans roughly 55,000 clones, under 20% being singletons. Patients had received no treatment of any kind before thyroid surgery. The source material was blood. This sequence was found in a male donor with papillary thyroid cancer or a benign thyroid nodule (not recorded which). Some clones in this sample may be carry-over from other donors' samples. This chain connects TRBV6-4 to TRBJ2-1; the match to TRBD1 covers 12 bases. CDR3 residues: CASSERDRGPYNEQFF. The CDR3 DNA reads TGTGCCAGCAGTGAAAGGGACAGGGGGCCCTACAATGAGCAGTTCTTC.